The 6 T cell receptor beta chains in this list originate from one sample, sequenced in a study of shared clonotypes between healthy human individuals. Naive CD8 cells were CD45RO-negative, positively selected for CCR7, excluding terminally differentiated effector memory CD45RA+ cells. Profiled with immunoSEQ multiplex PCR; TCRdb holds only in-frame clones, not every one. This sample has roughly 2 million clones, with around 96% found just once. Sequenced input: naive CD8+ T cells sorted from blood. Every receptor here comes from a young man in good health.

Comments on this clone: Other DNA sequences in the sample encode the same CDR3. The rearrangement uses TRBV9 and TRBJ2-7; the D gene is possibly TRBD1 (6 bases). There are 13 residues in the CDR3. CDR1 and CDR2 from the germline V gene are SGDLS and YYNGEE. V lost 3 bases, J lost 1 base, and 8 bases lay in between. This CDR3 is CASSATGSYEQYF. CDR3 DNA sequence: TGTGCCAGCAGCGCGACAGGTTCCTACGAGCAGTACTTC.

The chain combines TRBV4-1 with TRBJ2-1, with TRBD1 as a possible D gene (6 bases). The germline V and J ends were trimmed by 4 bases and 9 bases, with 16 bases remaining between them. The CDR3 consists of 14 residues. The germline gives CDR1 MGHRA, CDR2 YSYEKL. The CDR3 loop reads CASSPPAGVGEQFF. DNA of the CDR3: TGCGCCAGCAGCCCCCCGGCAGGGGTGGGTGAGCAGTTCTTC.

The rearrangement uses TRBV29-1 and TRBJ1-1, with TRBD1 matching over 7 bases. This CDR3 region has 11 residues. J lost 8 bases, V lost 4 bases, and 4 bases had no gene match. Germline CDR1 is SQVTM and CDR2 is ANQGSEA. Written as DNA, the CDR3 is TGCAGCGTTGGCGGGGACAGAGAAGCTTTCTTT. It encodes CSVGGDREAFF.

The genes are TRBV9 and TRBJ2-3, with TRBD2 identical over 8 bases. V dropped 0 bases and J dropped 4; count of bases not matched to a gene: 4. The CDR3 extends over 15 amino acids. Germline V lookup: CDR1 SGDLS, CDR2 YYNGEE. CDR3 protein: CASSVGVAGSDTQYF. The CDR3 nucleotides are TGTGCCAGCAGCGTAGGAGTAGCGGGGTCAGATACGCAGTATTTT.

Worth noting for this clone: A read error may produce the germline difference seen at one junction end. The chain recombines TRBV9 with TRBJ2-1; 9 positions agree with TRBD2. Germline V gives CDR1 SGDLS, CDR2 YYNGEE. CDR3 length: 16 residues. The CDR3 region has the DNA TGTGCCGGCAGCGTCACCCTAGCGGGATCCTACAATGAGCAGTTCTTC. This gives the protein CAGSVTLAGSYNEQFF. The full variable domain, with the rest looked up from reference TRBV9 and TRBJ2-1, is DSGVTQTPKHLITATGQRVTLRCSPRSGDLSVYWYQQSLDQGLQFLIQYYNGEERAKGNILERFSAQQFPDLHSELNLSSLELGDSALYFCAGSVTLAGSYNEQFFGPGTRLTVL.

In DNA, the CDR3 is TGCGCCAGCAGCCAAGAAGGGGGGCCCAGTATCTATTCACCCCTCCACTTT. It specifies CASSQEGGPSIYSPLHF. This sequence joins TRBV4-3 and TRBJ1-6; D might be TRBD1 (6 bases). This CDR3 has 17 amino acids. CDR1 and CDR2 (germline): LGHNA, YSLEER. Trimming took off 0 bases at V and 8 bases at J, with 17 bases between the two ends.